These 7 T cell receptor beta chains came from one sample sequenced in a study of cytomegalovirus exposure and HLA in healthy donors. PCR used 60 Vbeta primers and 13 Jbeta primers. Produced via immunoSEQ multiplex PCR; TCRdb's table is partial and in-frame only. This sample has approximately 170,000 clones, with approximately 59% found just once. The sequencing input was PBMCs. These receptors were collected from a man aged 40-50 years in good health and CMV-seronegative.

Written as DNA, the CDR3 is TGCGCCAGCAGCGAAGGGGGGGGCGGCAAAAACATTCAGTACTTC. It is translated as CASSEGGGGKNIQYF. The gene calls are TRBV5-1 and TRBJ2-4; D might be TRBD2 (7 bases). V was clipped by 4 bases and J by 3 bases, with 14 bases between them. The CDR3 covers 15 residues. Germline V gives CDR1 SGHRS, CDR2 YFSETQ.

This chain joins TRBV27 and TRBJ2-2, with 8 bases that match TRBD2. Germline loops: CDR1 MNHEY, CDR2 SMNVEV (reference sequence). V shed 7 bases, J shed 7 bases, and the junction held 5 bases outside the gene matches. The CDR3 covers 13 residues. The CDR3 bases are TGTGCCAGCACAGTAGCGGGGTACGGGGAGCTGTTTTTT. Residues: CASTVAGYGELFF.

In its sample, this clone was seen once. The chain employs TRBV28 and TRBJ2-5, with 10 bases aligning to TRBD2. The CDR3 loop spans 15 amino acids. V dropped 2 bases and J dropped 4; count of bases not matched to a gene: 4. Looked up from germline, CDR1 is MDHEN and CDR2 is SYDVKM. CDR3 DNA sequence: TGTGCCAGCAGTTTACAGCGGGGGGGCCGAGAGACCCAGTACTTC. This sequence encodes CASSLQRGGRETQYF.

In its sample, this clone was seen a few times. This sequence joins TRBV6-6 and TRBJ1-5; 11 bases line up with TRBD1. Losses at the gene ends were 7 bases for V and 4 bases for J; bases not matched to a gene: 6. This CDR3 comprises 15 residues. The germline V gene has CDR1 MNHNY and CDR2 SVGAGI (reference sequence). CDR3 protein: CASNPGTGGNQPQHF. Written as DNA, the CDR3 is TGTGCCAGCAATCCCGGGACAGGGGGGAATCAGCCCCAGCATTTT.

V gene TRBV6-5 combines with J gene TRBJ2-5; D perhaps matches TRBD2 (6 bases). The CDR3 is 15 amino acids. Trimming removed 4 bases at V and 1 base at J, with 13 bases between. Germline V CDR1 and CDR2: MNHEY, SVGAGI. The CDR3: CASSSWPGVQETQYF. In nucleotides, the CDR3 is TGTGCCAGCAGTTCTTGGCCGGGGGTCCAAGAGACCCAGTACTTC.

The rearrangement joins TRBV5-1 to TRBJ2-5, with a possible D match to TRBD2 (5 bases). The CDR3 has 14 amino acids. Per the germline V gene, CDR1 is SGHRS and CDR2 is YFSETQ. V was trimmed by 2 bases and J by 1 base, leaving 9 bases between them. CDR3 in amino acids: CASSFTAGQETQYF. Here the CDR3 DNA reads TGCGCCAGCAGCTTCACGGCGGGCCAAGAGACCCAGTACTTC.

This rearrangement joins TRBV11-2 to TRBJ2-2; the match to TRBD2 covers 8 bases. The V segment lost 5 bases and the J segment 7 bases; nucleotides outside the gene matches: 12. The CDR3 contains 16 residues. In germline, CDR1 is SGHAT, CDR2 FQNNGV. In DNA, the CDR3 is TGTGCCAGCAGCATACCAGCGGGGGCGCCCGGCGGGGAGCTGTTTTTT. It codes for CASSIPAGAPGGELFF.